Presented here are 25 T cell receptor beta chains from one specimen sequenced in a study of cytomegalovirus exposure and HLA in healthy donors. The table came from immunoSEQ multiplex PCR; TCRdb's copy has only in-frame clones and leaves some out. The repertoire consists of about 160,000 clones, with around nine tenths occurring once and the leading ten covering just over 4%. Sequences were obtained from PBMCs. These receptors were collected from a man aged 18-30 years in good health and CMV-seropositive.

This chain links TRBV5-4 with TRBJ2-2, with D hard to call. CDR1 and CDR2 (germline): SGHNT, YYREEE (reference sequence). CDR3 length: 13 amino acids. The germline V and J ends were trimmed by 0 bases and 4 bases, with 4 bases remaining between them. CDR3 DNA sequence: TGTGCCAGCAGCTTGGAGCCCACCGGGGAGCTGTTTTTT. Amino acids: CASSLEPTGELFF.

The chain couples TRBV5-6 to TRBJ1-2, with D uncertain. The CDR3 length is 14 residues. V dropped 0 bases and J dropped 4 bases, with 10 bases sitting between them. Germline CDR1 is SGHDT and CDR2 is YYEEEE. CDR3 sequence reads: CASSLGEGVYGYTF. The CDR3 DNA reads as TGTGCCAGCAGCTTGGGGGAGGGAGTCTATGGCTACACCTTC.

This clone was seen a single time. The rearrangement uses TRBV28 and TRBJ2-1; D is unclear. V was shortened by 7 bases and J by 9 bases, with 10 bases between the two germline ends. Germline V gives CDR1 MDHEN, CDR2 SYDVKM. The CDR3 is 11 amino acids. CDR3 protein: CASTVTGEQFF. CDR3 in DNA: TGTGCCAGCACAGTCACGGGTGAGCAGTTCTTC.

The chain couples TRBV5-1 to TRBJ1-1; 7 bases fit TRBD1. The V gene's germline CDR1 is SGHRS and CDR2 YFSETQ. With V trimmed by 0 bases and J by 5 bases, 1 base remained unmatched. This CDR3 comprises 13 residues. In nucleotides, the CDR3 is TGCGCCAGCAGCTTGGAGGGGGCAACTGAAGCTTTCTTT. It encodes CASSLEGATEAFF. Full variable domain (missing parts from reference TRBV5-1 and TRBJ1-1): KAGVTQTPRYLIKTRGQQVTLSCSPISGHRSVSWYQQTPGQGLQFLFEYFSETQRNKGNFPGRFSGRQFSNSRSEMNVSTLELGDSALYLCASSLEGATEAFFGQGTRLTVV.

The V call is TRBV4-1, the J call TRBJ1-2, with 7 bases lining up with TRBD1. Germline lookup yields CDR1 MGHRA and CDR2 YSYEKL. V shed 5 bases, J shed 3 bases, and the junction held 3 bases outside the gene matches. CDR3 length: 13 amino acids. The CDR3 region is CASSSGGDYGYTF. CDR3 sequence (DNA): TGCGCCAGCAGCTCAGGGGGAGACTATGGCTACACCTTC.

This chain uses TRBV5-1 with TRBJ1-1, with a possible D match to TRBD1 (5 bases). V was shortened by 4 bases and J by 2 bases, with 12 bases between the two germline ends. From germline, CDR1 is SGHRS and CDR2 YFSETQ. The CDR3 consists of 14 residues. CDR3 protein: CASSLQTGNTEAFF. The CDR3 nucleotides are TGCGCCAGCAGCCTCCAAACAGGCAACACTGAAGCTTTCTTT.

The V call is TRBV27, the J call TRBJ2-6; D is ambiguous. This CDR3 is 16 amino acids long. Trimming took off 3 bases at V and 0 bases at J, with 9 bases between the two ends. Germline CDR1 reads MNHEY; CDR2 reads SMNVEV (reference sequence). The CDR3 nucleotides are TGTGCCAGCAGTTTTTTTAGCCTCTCTGGGGCCAACGTCCTGACTTTC. Translated: CASSFFSLSGANVLTF.

The V gene is TRBV28, the J gene TRBJ1-2; D unclear. V was cut by 2 bases and J by 7 bases, with 5 bases left in between. Germline V gene data show CDR1 as MDHEN and CDR2 as SYDVKM. The CDR3 covers 11 residues. CDR3 amino acids: CASSLAGGYTF. CDR3 DNA: TGTGCCAGCAGTTTAGCGGGTGGCTACACCTTC.

The chain joins TRBV5-1 to TRBJ2-5; 8 bases map to TRBD2. Germline CDR1 is SGHRS and CDR2 is YFSETQ. The length of the CDR3 is 14 residues. The trim removed 7 bases at V and 4 bases at J, leaving 9 bases unmatched. CDR3 sequence reads: CASRGGFYGETQYF. The CDR3 DNA follows: TGCGCCAGCCGGGGGGGGTTTTATGGAGAGACCCAGTACTTC.

V usage is TRBV4-1 and J usage is TRBJ2-3; 7 positions match TRBD2. The V gene end was trimmed by 0 bases and the J gene end by 2 bases; junction bases not matched to a gene: 8. CDR1 is MGHRA, CDR2 YSYEKL, per germline. The CDR3 spans 17 residues. The CDR3 reads CASSQDPGGRHTDTQYF. Here the CDR3 DNA reads TGCGCCAGCAGCCAAGATCCCGGCGGGAGACACACAGATACGCAGTATTTT.

This chain's CDR3 is CASSLVGNSGYEQYF. The CDR3 region has the DNA TGTGCCAGCAGCTTGGTCGGGAACTCGGGCTACGAGCAGTACTTC. V is TRBV5-4 and J is TRBJ2-7, with D tentatively TRBD2 (5 bases). The CDR3 spans 15 residues. Deletions cut 0 bases from V and 3 bases from J, with 13 bases between. CDR1 is SGHNT, CDR2 YYREEE, per germline (reference sequence).

The chain couples TRBV14 to TRBJ1-1; D is perhaps TRBD1 (5 bases). Trimming shortened V by 1 base and J by 7 bases, and 13 bases separated the two germline ends. The germline gives CDR1 SGHDN, CDR2 FVKESK. This CDR3 spans 14 amino acids. The DNA for the CDR3 is TGTGCCAGCAGCCAAGTAAGGGGTTCGAGTGAAGCTTTCTTT. Protein sequence: CASSQVRGSSEAFF.

The chain has TRBV15 and TRBJ1-2; TRBD1 is a possible D gene (6 bases). The V gene lost 0 bases and the J gene lost 4 bases, with 12 bases spanning the gap. The germline gives CDR1 LNHNV, CDR2 YYDKDF (reference sequence). The CDR3 is 15 residues long. The CDR3 reads CATSRDLQDSYGYTF. The CDR3, as DNA: TGTGCCACCAGCAGAGATCTCCAGGACAGCTATGGCTACACCTTC.

V is TRBV6-1 and J is TRBJ2-7; 11 nucleotides line up with TRBD2. V gave up 2 bases and J gave up 1 base; unmatched junction bases: 10. This CDR3 comprises 18 residues. Germline CDR1 MNHNS, CDR2 SASEGT. The CDR3 sequence: CASSEFLTSGRTSYEQYF. For the CDR3, the DNA is TGTGCCAGCAGTGAATTCCTCACTAGCGGGAGAACATCCTACGAGCAGTACTTC.

This clone was observed a few times. The V and J genes are TRBV7-9 and TRBJ2-7; 8 nucleotides agree with TRBD1. V lost 6 bases, J lost 1 base, and 8 bases stayed unmatched. Germline V gene sequence: CDR1 SEHNR, CDR2 FQNEAQ (reference sequence). The CDR3 extends over 15 amino acids. The CDR3 is CASRVWTGPSYEQYF. For the CDR3, the DNA is TGTGCCAGCAGAGTTTGGACAGGGCCTTCCTACGAGCAGTACTTC.

The CDR3 DNA reads TGTGCCAGCAGCTTGGGACAGGGTAATGAAAAACTGTTTTTT. Encoded protein: CASSLGQGNEKLFF. This sequence joins TRBV11-3 and TRBJ1-4; TRBD1 matches at 9 bases. J gave up 4 bases and V 3 bases, and 0 bases lay outside the gene matches. The CDR3 loop spans 14 amino acids. Looked up from germline, CDR1 is SGHNT and CDR2 is YENEEA.

The chain couples TRBV19 to TRBJ2-1, with D possibly matching TRBD2 (5 bases). CDR3 size: 14 residues. With 6 bases removed from V and 5 bases from J, the gap between germline ends came to 14 bases. The germline V gene encodes CDR1 LNHDA and CDR2 SQIVND (reference sequence). The CDR3 nucleotides read TGTGCCAGTAGGGCCGGAGGTAAAAACAATGAGCAGTTCTTC. Translation gives CASRAGGKNNEQFF.

This chain joins TRBV9 and TRBJ2-1; D is perhaps TRBD2 (6 bases). V was clipped by 3 bases and J by 4 bases, with 17 bases between them. The CDR3 is made up of 16 amino acids. In germline, CDR1 is SGDLS, CDR2 YYNGEE. For the CDR3, the DNA is TGTGCCAGCAGCGCGTGGGGGGAGTCGGGATACAATGAGCAGTTCTTC. It specifies CASSAWGESGYNEQFF. Based on the CDR3 plus reference TRBV9 and TRBJ2-1, the full variable domain is DSGVTQTPKHLITATGQRVTLRCSPRSGDLSVYWYQQSLDQGLQFLIQYYNGEERAKGNILERFSAQQFPDLHSELNLSSLELGDSALYFCASSAWGESGYNEQFFGPGTRLTVL.

J is TRBJ2-7 and V is TRBV5-4, with 10 bases matching TRBD1. The V gene end was trimmed by 5 bases and the J gene end by 6 bases; junction bases not matched to a gene: 8. The CDR3 extends over 14 amino acids. Germline values: CDR1 SGHNT, CDR2 YYREEE (reference sequence). CDR3 nucleotide sequence: TGTGCCAGCAGACAGGGGACAGGGGAGGTCGAGCAGTACTTC. Translating gives CASRQGTGEVEQYF.

The V gene is TRBV7-9, the J gene TRBJ2-4, with D possibly matching TRBD2 (6 bases). Per germline, CDR1 SEHNR and CDR2 FQNEAQ (reference sequence). V shed 5 bases and J shed 4 bases, with 12 bases lying between them. The CDR3 sequence is 14 residues long. The CDR3 loop is CASSPSGGKNIQYF. The DNA for the CDR3 is TGTGCCAGCAGCCCATCCGGGGGAAAAAACATTCAGTACTTC.

The chain joins TRBV2 to TRBJ1-1; TRBD1 might be the D (6 bases). The CDR3 spans 13 residues. V was cut by 7 bases and J by 1 base, with 10 bases left in between. Germline-derived CDR1 and CDR2 are SNHLY and FYNNEI. For the CDR3, the DNA is TGTGCCAGCACCCTGGACAGGAACACTGAAGCTTTCTTT. Its protein is CASTLDRNTEAFF. The full variable domain, rest sourced from reference TRBV2 and TRBJ1-1, is EPEVTQTPSHQVTQMGQEVILRCVPISNHLYFYWYRQILGQKVEFLVSFYNNEISEKSEIFDDQFSVERPDGSNFTLKIRSTKLEDSAMYFCASTLDRNTEAFFGQGTRLTVV.

V and J are TRBV25-1 and TRBJ2-5; 8 positions match TRBD2. CDR1 is MGHDK, CDR2 SYGVNS, per germline. The junction had 10 bases not matched to a gene; V was cut back by 5 bases and J by 5 bases. The CDR3 has 15 residues. CDR3 residues: CASSFRDPGGETQYF. The CDR3 nucleotides are TGTGCCAGCAGTTTCCGGGATCCGGGAGGGGAGACCCAGTACTTC.

The chain uses TRBV2 and TRBJ2-1; 14 bases agree with TRBD2. The J segment lost 0 bases and the V segment lost 6 bases, leaving 10 bases of the junction unmatched. Germline assignment: CDR1 SNHLY and CDR2 FYNNEI. This CDR3 has 19 residues. DNA for the CDR3: TGTGCCAGCAGGCGGACTAGCGGGAGGTCGGGTAGCTCCTACAATGAGCAGTTCTTC. Protein product: CASRRTSGRSGSSYNEQFF.

The chain has TRBV4-1 and TRBJ2-6; the D gene is possibly TRBD2 (5 bases). In germline, CDR1 is MGHRA, CDR2 YSYEKL. This CDR3 has 17 amino acids. V was cut by 1 base and J by 3 bases, with 13 bases left in between. The CDR3 reads CASSQVGRGSGANVLTF. The CDR3 DNA sequence: TGCGCCAGCAGCCAAGTGGGCCGGGGAAGTGGGGCCAACGTCCTGACTTTC.

As DNA, the CDR3 is TGTGCCAGCAGTTACGCGTGGGGCCTGAACACCGGGGAGCTGTTTTTT. It yields the protein CASSYAWGLNTGELFF. This chain connects TRBV6-5 to TRBJ2-2, with a tentative D call TRBD1 (5 bases). The CDR3 covers 16 residues. Trimming cost V 2 bases and J 1 base, with 11 bases left between them. CDR1 and CDR2 (germline): MNHEY, SVGAGI.